These 7 T cell receptor beta chains came from one sample sequenced in a study of blood T cell repertoires in COVID-19. The assay was immunoSEQ multiplex PCR, and TCRdb's table has in-frame clones only and misses some. The sample shows over 100,000 clones, about 80% of them seen only once. Sequencing was carried out using peripheral blood. Receptor source: a woman between 45 and 65 years old with acute or convalescent COVID-19.

This clone was detected once. The V call is TRBV6-5, the J call TRBJ1-1; possible D gene TRBD1, 6 bases. This CDR3 is built from 15 residues. The germline V and J ends were trimmed by 4 bases and 0 bases, with 12 bases remaining between them. CDR1 MNHEY and CDR2 SVGAGI come from the germline V gene. The CDR3 nucleotides read TGTGCCAGCAGTTCTCACAGGGCAGTGAACACTGAAGCTTTCTTT. Encoded protein: CASSSHRAVNTEAFF.

The chain couples TRBV5-1 to TRBJ1-6; possible D gene TRBD1, 6 bases. There are 18 residues in the CDR3. Germline V gene data show CDR1 as SGHRS and CDR2 as YFSETQ. Trimming took off 0 bases at V and 10 bases at J, with 23 bases between the two ends. The CDR3 spells CASSLVERGQRGASPLHF. As DNA, the CDR3 is TGCGCCAGCAGCTTGGTGGAGCGGGGGCAGAGGGGTGCCTCACCCCTCCACTTT.

The V call is TRBV10-2, the J call TRBJ2-7; D perhaps matches TRBD1 (6 bases). The V end was cut by 6 bases, the J end by 3 bases, with 15 bases between. The CDR3 contains 14 residues. Germline V gives CDR1 WSHSY, CDR2 SAAADI. The CDR3 loop is CASRSTGQVYEQYF. The CDR3 DNA reads as TGCGCCAGCAGGTCGACAGGCCAGGTCTACGAGCAGTACTTC.

The chain is built from TRBV6-5 and TRBJ2-7; 9 nucleotides agree with TRBD1. CDR1 and CDR2 from the germline V gene are MNHEY and SVGAGI. V lost 7 bases and J lost 2; bases outside the gene matches: 9. The CDR3 sequence is 15 residues long. As DNA, the CDR3 is TGTGCCAGCACCCCACCGGGACAGGGAACCTACGAGCAGTACTTC. Protein product: CASTPPGQGTYEQYF.

V usage is TRBV2 and J usage is TRBJ1-1; D perhaps matches TRBD1 (5 bases). The CDR3 consists of 12 residues. Germline V lookup: CDR1 SNHLY, CDR2 FYNNEI. V dropped 6 bases and J dropped 5 bases, with 10 bases sitting between them. The CDR3 loop is CASRRSGTEAFF. CDR3 DNA: TGTGCCAGCAGGCGATCAGGGACTGAAGCTTTCTTT.

The chain is built from TRBV5-4 and TRBJ1-6; D perhaps matches TRBD1 (6 bases). The CDR3 spans 14 residues. Trimming cost V 3 bases and J 9 bases, with 13 bases left between them. Germline-derived CDR1 and CDR2 are SGHNT and YYREEE (reference sequence). CDR3 sequence reads: CASSSGTLISPLHF. CDR3 DNA sequence: TGTGCCAGCAGCTCCGGGACACTCATTTCACCCCTCCACTTT.

This chain links TRBV28 with TRBJ1-2, with 7 bases matching TRBD1. CDR3 length: 13 amino acids. The V and J ends lost 2 bases and 7 bases, in that order; junction bases with no gene match: 4. CDR1 and CDR2 (germline): MDHEN, SYDVKM. The CDR3 DNA reads TGTGCCAGCAGTTTAAGGGGGCTAAGTGGCTACACCTTC. Residues: CASSLRGLSGYTF.